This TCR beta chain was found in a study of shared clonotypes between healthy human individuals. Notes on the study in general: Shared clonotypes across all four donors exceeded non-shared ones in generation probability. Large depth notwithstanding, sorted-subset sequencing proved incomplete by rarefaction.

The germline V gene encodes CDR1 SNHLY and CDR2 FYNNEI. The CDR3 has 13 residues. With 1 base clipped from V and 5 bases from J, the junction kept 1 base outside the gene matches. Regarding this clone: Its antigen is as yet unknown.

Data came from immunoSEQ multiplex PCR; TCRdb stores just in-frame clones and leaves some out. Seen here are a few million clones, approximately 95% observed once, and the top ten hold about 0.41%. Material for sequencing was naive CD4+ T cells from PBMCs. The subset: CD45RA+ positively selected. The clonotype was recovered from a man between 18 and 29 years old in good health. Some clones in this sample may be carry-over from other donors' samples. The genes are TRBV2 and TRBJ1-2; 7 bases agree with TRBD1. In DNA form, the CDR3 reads TGTGCCAGCAGTGAAGAACAGGGGTATGGCTACACCTTC. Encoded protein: CASSEEQGYGYTF.